These 4 T cell receptor beta chains originate from one sample sequenced in a study of T cells in Graves' hyperthyroidism and ophthalmopathy. Amplified TCR beta CDR3 regions derived from RNA transcripts. When the TCR CDR3 underwent first-round RT-PCR, the HTBI primer set was used. TCRdb reanalysed the multiplex PCR reads using MiXCR and keeps one entry per CDR3 protein. The profile covers about 350,000 distinct CDR3 sequences, with about 14% appearing a single time and around 25% taken by the ten largest. Material: blood. Receptors originate from a woman between 25 and 40 years old with Graves' hyperthyroidism.

This clonotype appeared many times. DNA of the CDR3: TGTGCCAGCAGATGGACTAGCGGAAGATCCACAGATACGCAGTATTTT. Translating it yields CASRWTSGRSTDTQYF. The chain employs TRBV6-1 and TRBJ2-3, with 10 bases that match TRBD2. The junction had 8 bases not matched to a gene; V was cut back by 6 bases and J by 2 bases. The CDR3 has 16 amino acids. CDR1 is MNHNS, CDR2 SASEGT, per germline.

The rearrangement joins TRBV4-2 to TRBJ1-3; D remains ambiguous. The V and J ends lost 2 bases and 6 bases respectively, with 14 bases between them. The CDR3 consists of 15 residues. Germline V gene sequence: CDR1 LGHNA, CDR2 YNFKEQ. The CDR3 region has the DNA TGTGCCAGCAGCCAAAAGTGGCAGGCTGAAAACACCATATATTTT. This gives the protein CASSQKWQAENTIYF.

The genes are TRBV30 and TRBJ1-4; D is possibly TRBD1 (6 bases). CDR3 length: 13 residues. The germline CDR1 and CDR2 sequences are GTSNPN and SVGIG (reference sequence). Trimming removed 4 bases from V and 2 bases from J, with 8 bases in between. DNA of the CDR3: TGTGCCTGGAACAGGGCGACTAATGAAAAACTGTTTTTT. Protein sequence: CAWNRATNEKLFF.

With regard to this clonotype: The junction does not match germline at one end; this may be a read error. The rearrangement uses TRBV19 and TRBJ1-3; D might be TRBD1 (6 bases). Germline V gene data show CDR1 as LNHDA and CDR2 as SQIVND (reference sequence). This CDR3 has 18 amino acids. CDR3 bases: TGTGCCAGTAGCCCGGCCGGAGGACAGTTCAGCTCTGGAAACGCCATATATTTT. Its translation: CASSPAGGQFSSGNAIYF.